This T cell receptor beta chain came from a study of T cell responses to AZD1222 COVID-19 vaccine. General study results and limits: It should be noted that donors were predominantly white British and more often female, and clonal diversity was possibly underestimated.

Comment on this clone: Its antigen is unknown.

The protocol was immunoSEQ multiplex PCR, while the TCRdb copy is restricted to in-frame clones and leaves out a portion. The profile shows about 40,000 clones, around 80% of them singletons. CDR3 length: 13 residues. CDR1 and CDR2 (germline): SGHTA, FQGNSA. Trimming pared 3 bases from V and 9 bases from J, leaving 12 bases between. The sequencing here drew on peripheral blood, taken 28 days after the second AZD1222 dose. The rearrangement uses TRBV7-2 and TRBJ2-4; D is tentatively TRBD1 or TRBD2 (5 bases each). This receptor was taken from an adult who received the AZD1222 COVID-19 vaccine. The DNA for the CDR3 is TGTGCCAGCAGCTTGCGAGGGGTGGGCATTCAGTACTTC. It yields the protein CASSLRGVGIQYF.